This record looks at one T cell receptor beta chain sequence and its context. What this receptor recognizes is not known. One base away there is no much larger clone; base qualities are not given. The record originates from a study of cytomegalovirus exposure and HLA in healthy donors (dated by TCRdb to about 2017). For context, the study as a whole: A later analysis indicated that the 100 to 150 validation repertoires were generated on the platform also employed for the 600 to 750 repertoires of the first cohort. The study aimed to test whether cataloging public T cell receptors could reveal signatures of past pathogen exposure. In addition to the first cohort of hundreds of subjects, a separate validation cohort of approximately 130 different subjects was used. The study combined high-throughput TCR immunosequencing, statistical association of individual TCRs with disease status, and machine learning to predict cytomegalovirus infection status. Overall results and qualifications from the work: The classifier was reported to diagnose cytomegalovirus status with high specificity and sensitivity in both the original and validation cohorts. While some public TCRs were present in many individuals, most TCR sequences turned up only very rarely across donors. A few of the identified cytomegalovirus-associated TCR beta chains were confirmed in vitro to be specific for cytomegalovirus antigens. The study gave a list of roughly 150 TCR beta chains associated with cytomegalovirus. It was suggested by the authors that the approach could potentially be generalized to other disease states and immunological phenotypes. All 130 or so repertoires were used to score co-occurrence in the validation cohort in a later analysis, because that analysis had no HLA typing for the cohort. A later analysis found that TCRs clustered in the first cohort also tended to co-occur in the 120 validation repertoires, with approximately 94% of cluster scores above 0.

Separate from the roughly 700-subject first cohort, the validation cohort of 95 to 150 subjects was the group to which the donors belonged. The junction shows trimming of 4 bases on V and 3 bases on J, plus 9 bases between the germline ends. Reading from cysteine to phenylalanine, the CDR3 counts 13 amino acids. The CDR3 DNA has 39 bases and is translated from base 1. The germline V gene sets CDR1 to SNHLY and CDR2 to FYNNEI. The method behind the library was the immunoSEQ multiplex PCR assay. In the source study's methods: To diagnose cytomegalovirus status from the catalog of TCR beta chain sequences, a statistical classification framework was built. The table was pulled from immuneACCESS by TCRdb, which kept in-frame rearrangements only. Such tables lose some clones; where checked, under half of the loss comes from unresolved V genes, and the rest has no known cause. The D gene and trimming were derived from the DNA, and the V and J assignments and clone size from that table. The sample profile shows 150,000 to 200,000 clones; 65% to 85% of them were found once. The top ten hold 2.8% of the sample.

The chain joins TRBV2 to TRBJ1-2; the D gene cannot be named for sure. This TCR derives from a woman aged 18-29 years in good health and CMV-seropositive. The sample comprised PBMCs. CDR3 region: CASSAVTDYGYTF. The nucleotides read TGTGCCAGCAGTGCCGTCACGGACTATGGCTACACCTTC.